The entry that follows covers one TCR beta chain sequence. Its antigen is undetermined. This entry comes from a study of T cell responses to AZD1222 COVID-19 vaccine. The germline gives CDR1 MGHDK, CDR2 SYGVNS. This CDR3 spans 12 amino acids. The V and J ends lost 7 bases and 3 bases respectively, with 9 bases between them. The study, taken as a whole, reports: Seropositive status at baseline applied to only six AZD1222 recipients. White British people made up most donors, females outnumbered males, and clonal diversity was possibly underestimated. An increase in Spike-specific TCR breadth and depth was observed after two AZD1222 doses. Sampling that yielded the repertoires occurred only after the peak T cell response.

The repertoire was sequenced with immunoSEQ multiplex PCR; TCRdb's copy has only in-frame clones and lacks some. This table has about 120,000 clones, about 89% appearing once. This sequence joins TRBV25-1 and TRBJ1-2; D not resolved. The source of this sequence is an adult in good health. The starting material was peripheral blood, obtained on day 0 of AZD1222 vaccination. The CDR3 loop is CASMESYYGYTF. DNA of the CDR3: TGTGCCAGCATGGAGTCGTACTATGGCTACACCTTC.